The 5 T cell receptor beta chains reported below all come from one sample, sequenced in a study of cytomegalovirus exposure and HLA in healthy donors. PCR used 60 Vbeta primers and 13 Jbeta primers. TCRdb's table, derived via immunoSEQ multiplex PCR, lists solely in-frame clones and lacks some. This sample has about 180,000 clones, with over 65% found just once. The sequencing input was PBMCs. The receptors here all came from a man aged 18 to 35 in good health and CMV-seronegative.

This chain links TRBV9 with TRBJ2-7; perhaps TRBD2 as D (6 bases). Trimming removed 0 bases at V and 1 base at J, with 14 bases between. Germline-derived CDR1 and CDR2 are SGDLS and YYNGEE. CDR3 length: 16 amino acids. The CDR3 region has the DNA TGTGCCAGCAGCGTAGATGGGGGGTTAGAATCCTACGAGCAGTACTTC. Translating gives CASSVDGGLESYEQYF.

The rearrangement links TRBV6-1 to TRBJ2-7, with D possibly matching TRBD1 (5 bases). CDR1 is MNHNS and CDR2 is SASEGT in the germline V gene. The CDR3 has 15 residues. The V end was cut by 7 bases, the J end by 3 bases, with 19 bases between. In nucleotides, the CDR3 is TGTGCCAGCACCCCCGCCCCAGGGTTAAACTACGAGCAGTACTTC. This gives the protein CASTPAPGLNYEQYF.

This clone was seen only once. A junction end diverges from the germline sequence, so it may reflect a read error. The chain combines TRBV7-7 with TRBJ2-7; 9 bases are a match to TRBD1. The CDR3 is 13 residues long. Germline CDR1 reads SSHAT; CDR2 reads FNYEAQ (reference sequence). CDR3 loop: CASSPGQGGEQYF. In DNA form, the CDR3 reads TGTGCTAGCAGCCCGGGACAGGGAGGCGAGCAGTACTTC.

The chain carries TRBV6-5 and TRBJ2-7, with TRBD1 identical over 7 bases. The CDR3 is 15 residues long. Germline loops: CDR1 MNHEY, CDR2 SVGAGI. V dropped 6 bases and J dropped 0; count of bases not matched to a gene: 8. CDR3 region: CASRPGQHRSYEQYF. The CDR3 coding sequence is TGTGCCAGCAGACCGGGACAGCACCGCTCCTACGAGCAGTACTTC.

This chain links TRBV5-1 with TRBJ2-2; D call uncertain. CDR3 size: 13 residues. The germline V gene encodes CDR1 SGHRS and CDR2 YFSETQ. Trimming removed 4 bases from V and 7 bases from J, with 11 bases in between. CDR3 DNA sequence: TGCGCCAGCAGCCGCGGTGTTAACGGGGAGCTGTTTTTT. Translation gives CASSRGVNGELFF.